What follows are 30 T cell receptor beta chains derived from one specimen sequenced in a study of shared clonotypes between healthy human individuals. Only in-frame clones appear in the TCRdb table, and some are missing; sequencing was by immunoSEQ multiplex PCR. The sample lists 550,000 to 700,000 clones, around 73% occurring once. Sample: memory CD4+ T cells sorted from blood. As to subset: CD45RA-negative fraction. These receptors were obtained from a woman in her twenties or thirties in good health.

CDR3 coding DNA: TGTGCCAGCAGTGAAAACCCACAGTACGAGCAGTACTTC. Translated, it gives CASSENPQYEQYF. The chain joins TRBV2 to TRBJ2-7; D ambiguous. The CDR3 sequence is 13 residues long. The germline CDR1 and CDR2 sequences are SNHLY and FYNNEI. Trimming took 2 bases from V and 4 from J, leaving 9 bases between them.

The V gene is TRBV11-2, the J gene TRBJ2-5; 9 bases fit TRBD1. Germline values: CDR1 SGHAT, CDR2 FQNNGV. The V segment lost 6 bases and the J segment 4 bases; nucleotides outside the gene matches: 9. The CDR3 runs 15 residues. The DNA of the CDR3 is TGTGCCAGCAGTACCGGGACAGGGCGGGGAGAGACCCAGTACTTC. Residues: CASSTGTGRGETQYF.

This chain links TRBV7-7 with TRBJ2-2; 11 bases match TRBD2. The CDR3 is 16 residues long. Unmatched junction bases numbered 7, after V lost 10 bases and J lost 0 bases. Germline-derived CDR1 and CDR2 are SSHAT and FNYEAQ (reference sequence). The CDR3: CAIRGTSGTNTGELFF. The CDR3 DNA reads TGTGCCATTCGCGGGACTAGCGGAACGAACACCGGGGAGCTGTTTTTT.

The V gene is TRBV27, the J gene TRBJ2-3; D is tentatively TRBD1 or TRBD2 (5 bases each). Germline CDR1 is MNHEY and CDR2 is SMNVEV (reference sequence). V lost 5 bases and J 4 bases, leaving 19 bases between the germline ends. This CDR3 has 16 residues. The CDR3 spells CASSPILLGAADTQYF. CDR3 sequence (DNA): TGTGCCAGCAGTCCTATCCTCCTCGGGGCCGCAGATACGCAGTATTTT.

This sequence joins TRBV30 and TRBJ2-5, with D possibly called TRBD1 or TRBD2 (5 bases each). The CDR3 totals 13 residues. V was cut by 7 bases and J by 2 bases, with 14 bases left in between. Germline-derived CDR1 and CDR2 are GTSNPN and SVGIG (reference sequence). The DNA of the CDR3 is TGTGCCTCGAACCGGGACGTACAAGAGACCCAGTACTTC. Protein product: CASNRDVQETQYF. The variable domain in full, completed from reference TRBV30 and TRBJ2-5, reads SQTIHQWPATLVQPVGSPLSLECTVEGTSNPNLYWYRQAAGRGLQLLFYSVGIGQISSEVPQNLSASRPQDRQFILSSKKLLLSDSGFYLCASNRDVQETQYFGPGTRLLVL.

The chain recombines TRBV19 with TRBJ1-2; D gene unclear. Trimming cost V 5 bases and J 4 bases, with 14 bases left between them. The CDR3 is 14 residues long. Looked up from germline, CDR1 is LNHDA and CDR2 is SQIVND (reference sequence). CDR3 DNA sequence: TGTGCCAGTAGTTGGGTGGGCTCGGTCTATGGCTACACCTTC. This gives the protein CASSWVGSVYGYTF.

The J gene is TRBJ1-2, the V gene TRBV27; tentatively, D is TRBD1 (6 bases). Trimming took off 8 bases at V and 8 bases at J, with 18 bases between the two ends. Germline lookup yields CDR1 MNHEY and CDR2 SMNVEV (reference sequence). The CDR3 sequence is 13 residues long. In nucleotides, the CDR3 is TGTGCCAGCCGGACATCGGACAGCAGGGGCTACACCTTC. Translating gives CASRTSDSRGYTF.

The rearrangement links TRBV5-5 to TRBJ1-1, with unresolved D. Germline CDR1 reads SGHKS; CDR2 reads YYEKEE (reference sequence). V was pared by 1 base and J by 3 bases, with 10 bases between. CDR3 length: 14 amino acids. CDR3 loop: CASSLISPDTEAFF. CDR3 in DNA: TGTGCCAGCAGCTTGATTTCCCCCGACACTGAAGCTTTCTTT.

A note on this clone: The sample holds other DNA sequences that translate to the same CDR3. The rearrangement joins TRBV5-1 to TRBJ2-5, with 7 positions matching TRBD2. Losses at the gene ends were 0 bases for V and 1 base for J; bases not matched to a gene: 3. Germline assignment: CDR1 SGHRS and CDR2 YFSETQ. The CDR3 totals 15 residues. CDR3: CASSLGLAGQETQYF. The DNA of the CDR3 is TGCGCCAGCAGCTTGGGACTAGCCGGCCAAGAGACCCAGTACTTC. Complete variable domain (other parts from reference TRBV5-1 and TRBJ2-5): KAGVTQTPRYLIKTRGQQVTLSCSPISGHRSVSWYQQTPGQGLQFLFEYFSETQRNKGNFPGRFSGRQFSNSRSEMNVSTLELGDSALYLCASSLGLAGQETQYFGPGTRLLVL.

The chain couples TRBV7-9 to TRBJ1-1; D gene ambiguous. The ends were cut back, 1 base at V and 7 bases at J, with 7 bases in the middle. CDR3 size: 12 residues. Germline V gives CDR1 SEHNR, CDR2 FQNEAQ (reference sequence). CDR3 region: CASSLEALEAFF. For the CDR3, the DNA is TGTGCCAGCAGCTTAGAGGCCCTTGAAGCTTTCTTT. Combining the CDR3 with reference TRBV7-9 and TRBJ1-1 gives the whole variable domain DTGVSQNPRHKITKRGQNVTFRCDPISEHNRLYWYRQTLGQGPEFLTYFQNEAQLEKSRLLSDRFSAERPKGSFSTLEIQRTEQGDSAMYLCASSLEALEAFFGQGTRLTVV.

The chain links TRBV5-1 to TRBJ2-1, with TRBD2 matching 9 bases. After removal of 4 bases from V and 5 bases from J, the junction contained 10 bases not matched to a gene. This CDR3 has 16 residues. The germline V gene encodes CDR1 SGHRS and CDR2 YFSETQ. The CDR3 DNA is TGCGCCAGCAGCGGGCTGGGGCGGGAGGGCGACAATGAGCAGTTCTTC. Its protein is CASSGLGREGDNEQFF.

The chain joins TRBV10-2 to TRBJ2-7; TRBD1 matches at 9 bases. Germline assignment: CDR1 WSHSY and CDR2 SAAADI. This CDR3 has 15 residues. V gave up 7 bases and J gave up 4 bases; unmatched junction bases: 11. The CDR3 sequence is CASTKPGQGVYEQYF. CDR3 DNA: TGCGCCAGCACTAAACCGGGACAGGGTGTTTACGAGCAGTACTTC.

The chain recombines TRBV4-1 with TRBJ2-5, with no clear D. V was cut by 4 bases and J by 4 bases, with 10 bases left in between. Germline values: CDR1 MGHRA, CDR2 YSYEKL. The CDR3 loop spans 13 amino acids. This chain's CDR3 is CASSPLARETQYF. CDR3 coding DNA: TGCGCCAGCAGCCCCCTGGCCCGAGAGACCCAGTACTTC.

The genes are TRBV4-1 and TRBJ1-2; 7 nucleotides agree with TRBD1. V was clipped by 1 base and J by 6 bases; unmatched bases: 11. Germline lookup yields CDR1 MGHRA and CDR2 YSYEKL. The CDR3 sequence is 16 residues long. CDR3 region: CASSQGQQGKYDGYTF. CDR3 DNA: TGCGCCAGCAGCCAAGGACAACAGGGGAAGTATGATGGCTACACCTTC.

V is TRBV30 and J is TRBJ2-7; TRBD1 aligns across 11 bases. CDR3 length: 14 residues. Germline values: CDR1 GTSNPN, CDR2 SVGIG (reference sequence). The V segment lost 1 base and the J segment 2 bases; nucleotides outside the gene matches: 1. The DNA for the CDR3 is TGTGCCTGGAGTGCGGACAGGGGGCCCTACGAGCAGTACTTC. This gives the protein CAWSADRGPYEQYF.

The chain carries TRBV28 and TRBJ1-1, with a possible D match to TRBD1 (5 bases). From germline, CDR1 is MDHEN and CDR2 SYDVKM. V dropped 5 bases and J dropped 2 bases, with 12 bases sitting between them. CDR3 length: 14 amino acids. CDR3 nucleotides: TGTGCCAGCAGTCGAGGGACCAGTAACACTGAAGCTTTCTTT. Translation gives CASSRGTSNTEAFF.

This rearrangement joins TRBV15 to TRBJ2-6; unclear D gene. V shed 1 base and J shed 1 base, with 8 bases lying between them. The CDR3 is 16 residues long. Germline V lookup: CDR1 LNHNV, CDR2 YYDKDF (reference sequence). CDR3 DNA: TGTGCCACCAGCAGAGCCCGGCGGTCTGGGGCCAACGTCCTGACTTTC. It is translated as CATSRARRSGANVLTF.

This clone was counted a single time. The CDR3 here is CASRTGNPNYGYTF. The CDR3 DNA follows: TGTGCCAGTAGAACAGGCAATCCTAACTATGGCTACACCTTC. The rearrangement joins TRBV19 to TRBJ1-2, with D maybe TRBD1 (5 bases). The CDR3 spans 14 residues. Trimming left V 6 bases short and J 0 bases short, with 11 bases between. CDR1 and CDR2 (germline): LNHDA, SQIVND (reference sequence).

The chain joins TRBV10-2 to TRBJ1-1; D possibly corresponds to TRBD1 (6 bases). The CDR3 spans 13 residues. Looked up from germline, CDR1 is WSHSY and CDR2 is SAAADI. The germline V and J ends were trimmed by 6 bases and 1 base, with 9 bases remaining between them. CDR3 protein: CASSEQGNTEAFF. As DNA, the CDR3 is TGCGCCAGCAGCGAACAGGGGAACACTGAAGCTTTCTTT.

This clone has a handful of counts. This CDR3 is CASGQGDTQYF. The DNA of the CDR3 is TGTGCCAGCGGTCAGGGGGATACGCAGTATTTT. The gene calls are TRBV2 and TRBJ2-3; D is perhaps TRBD1 (6 bases). Germline V gene lookup returns CDR1 SNHLY and CDR2 FYNNEI. The V end was cut by 8 bases, the J end by 6 bases, with 9 bases between. The CDR3 spans 11 residues. The full variable domain, in which reference TRBV2 and TRBJ2-3 provide the parts outside the CDR3, is EPEVTQTPSHQVTQMGQEVILRCVPISNHLYFYWYRQILGQKVEFLVSFYNNEISEKSEIFDDQFSVERPDGSNFTLKIRSTKLEDSAMYFCASGQGDTQYFGPGTRLTVL.

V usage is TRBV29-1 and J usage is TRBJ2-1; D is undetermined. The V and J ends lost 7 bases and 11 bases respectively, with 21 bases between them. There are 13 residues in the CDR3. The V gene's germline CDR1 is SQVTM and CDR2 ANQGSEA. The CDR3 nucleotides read TGCAGCGATTACAGCGCAGGTAAAGTCCAGCAGTTCTTC. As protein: CSDYSAGKVQQFF.

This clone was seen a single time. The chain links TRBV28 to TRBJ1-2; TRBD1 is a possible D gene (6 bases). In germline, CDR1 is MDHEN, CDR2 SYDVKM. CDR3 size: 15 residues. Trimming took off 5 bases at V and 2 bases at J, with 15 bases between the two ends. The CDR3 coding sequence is TGTGCCAGCAGTCCCCCCGGACAGAGAAACTATGGCTACACCTTC. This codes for CASSPPGQRNYGYTF.

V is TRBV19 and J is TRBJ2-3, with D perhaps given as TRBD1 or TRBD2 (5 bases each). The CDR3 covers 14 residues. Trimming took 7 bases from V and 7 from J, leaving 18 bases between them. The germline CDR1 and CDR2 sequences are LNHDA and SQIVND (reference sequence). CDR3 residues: CASMLTGWRNTQYF. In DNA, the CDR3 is TGTGCCAGTATGCTAACAGGTTGGAGGAATACGCAGTATTTT.

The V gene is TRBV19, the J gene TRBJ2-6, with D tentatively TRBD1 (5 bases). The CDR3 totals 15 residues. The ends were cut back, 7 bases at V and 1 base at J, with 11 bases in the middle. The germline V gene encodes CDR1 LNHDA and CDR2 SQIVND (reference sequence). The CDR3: CASIPGKSGANVLTF. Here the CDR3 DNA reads TGTGCCAGTATACCAGGGAAATCTGGGGCCAACGTCCTGACTTTC.

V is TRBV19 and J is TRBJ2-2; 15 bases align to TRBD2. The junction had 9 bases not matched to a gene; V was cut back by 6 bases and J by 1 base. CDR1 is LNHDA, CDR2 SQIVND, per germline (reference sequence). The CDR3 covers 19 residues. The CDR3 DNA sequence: TGTGCCAGTAGACCCCCGGGACTAGCGGGAGGACGGAACACCGGGGAGCTGTTTTTT. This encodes CASRPPGLAGGRNTGELFF.

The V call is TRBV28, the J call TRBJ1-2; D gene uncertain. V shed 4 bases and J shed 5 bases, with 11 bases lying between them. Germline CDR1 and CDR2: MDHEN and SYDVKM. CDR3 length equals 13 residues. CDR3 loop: CASSSGRPYGYTF. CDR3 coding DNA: TGTGCCAGCAGTTCTGGGAGACCTTATGGCTACACCTTC.

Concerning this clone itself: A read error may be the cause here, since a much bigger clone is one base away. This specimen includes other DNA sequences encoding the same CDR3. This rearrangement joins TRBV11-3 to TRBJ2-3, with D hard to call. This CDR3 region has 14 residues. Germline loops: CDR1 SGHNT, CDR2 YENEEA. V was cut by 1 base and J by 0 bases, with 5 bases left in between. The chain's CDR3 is CASSLGRSTDTQYF. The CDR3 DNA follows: TGTGCCAGCAGCTTAGGCAGGAGCACAGATACGCAGTATTTT.

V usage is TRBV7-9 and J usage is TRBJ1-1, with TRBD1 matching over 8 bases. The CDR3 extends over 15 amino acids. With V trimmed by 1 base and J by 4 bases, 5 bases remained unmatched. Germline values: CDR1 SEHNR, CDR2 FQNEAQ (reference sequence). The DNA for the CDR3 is TGTGCCAGCAGCTTAGATCGACAGGGGCCCACTGAAGCTTTCTTT. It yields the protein CASSLDRQGPTEAFF.

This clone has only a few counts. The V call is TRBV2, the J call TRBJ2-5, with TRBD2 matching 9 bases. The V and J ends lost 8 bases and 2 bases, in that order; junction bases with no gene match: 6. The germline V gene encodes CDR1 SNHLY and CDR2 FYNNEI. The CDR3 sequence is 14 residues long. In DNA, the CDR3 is TGTGCCAGCGGTAGGCGGGAGGGGCAAGAGACCCAGTACTTC. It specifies CASGRREGQETQYF.

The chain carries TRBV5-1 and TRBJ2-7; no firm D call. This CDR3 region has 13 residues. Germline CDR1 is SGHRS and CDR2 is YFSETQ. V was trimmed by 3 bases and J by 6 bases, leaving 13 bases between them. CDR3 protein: CASSSPGGVEQYF. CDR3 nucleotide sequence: TGCGCCAGCAGCTCCCCTGGTGGGGTCGAGCAGTACTTC.